This entry concerns a single T cell receptor beta chain. This clonotype was seen once. Its binding antigen is unknown. No clone much larger than this one lies a single base away; base qualities are absent. One read alone lends weak support. The data were obtained in a study of blood T cells in healthy people across ages (dated by TCRdb to 2013 to 2016). Background for the entire study: In model experiments, template switching captured about one uniquely barcoded TCR beta cDNA molecule for every two T cells. The study measured age-related changes in TCR beta repertoire diversity using deep sequencing normalized with unique cDNA molecular identifiers. Four age groups were formed from the donors: young (average approximately 16 years), middle-aged (around 40), aged (roughly 58) and long-lived (less than 85). To avoid experimental bias, donors of different ages were spread randomly across the sequencing lanes. Two additional independent replicas of 1 million unique cDNA reads from the same blood draw were analyzed for two donors (one aged 18 to 29 and one aged 80 or older).

The library was prepared using 5' RACE. TCRdb shows the sequencer as Illumina HiSeq 2500. A second PCR of about 7 to 12 cycles was run with a J-beta primer mix and a sample-barcoded 5' primer. Each TCR beta cDNA molecule received a unique molecular identifier from a template-switch 5' adaptor carrying 12 random nucleotides. At least 2.5 million CDR3-containing paired-end reads were obtained from each sample. All of the RNA was converted into first-strand cDNA using the Mint cDNA synthesis kit, with a TRBC-specific oligonucleotide serving as the primer. Following uracil-DNA glycosylase treatment, a first 18-cycle PCR with universal primers M1SS and BC2_uni_R was performed on all cDNA. The original methods were these. Each sample was normalized by randomly selecting 1 million high-quality reads, each carrying a distinct molecular identifier. Instead of being binned into consensus sequences, reads that shared molecular identifiers were thrown out. MiTCR, run with a Q25 quality threshold and the strictest error-elimination algorithm, handled CDR3 identification, clonotype clustering and error correction. A nonparametric unseen species model with Euler transformation was used to estimate a lower bound on total TCR beta diversity. TCRdb reran the public reads through fastp at Q25 and MiXCR, keeping productive beta chains. Every CDR3 protein is listed once, alongside the most common genes and DNA of its rows. The V and J calls come from TCRdb's annotation, not from the publication. The sample yields hundreds of thousands of distinct CDR3 sequences; approximately 30% were counted once. The top ten clones comprise 15% of the sample.

Systemically healthy Caucasian individuals from Russia, around 39 in total and aged about 6 to 95 years, were included as donors. Ten milliliters of peripheral blood were drawn from each donor into EDTA-treated Vacutainer tubes. PBMCs were isolated by Ficoll-Paque density-gradient centrifugation, with at least 7 million obtained per sample. Trizol reagent was used to extract total RNA from the PBMCs, yielding at least 6 micrograms per sample. The percentages of naive CD45RAhigh/CD27high T cells were determined by flow cytometry on a PBMC aliquot from every donor. Summary of the overall study and its limitations: Estimates of total diversity based on one million sequenced T cells were considered lower bounds and underestimates. Conclusive comparison of naive and antigen-experienced compartments was prevented by the profiling of bulk unsorted PBMCs. Donor CMV infection status was unknown, potentially confounding age-related changes in expanded clonotypes. The percentage of naive T cells measured by flow cytometry correlated strongly with observed TCR beta diversity. Observed TCR beta diversity per million T cells fell roughly linearly with age, and a significant reduction was already apparent by age roughly 40. Compared with the aged group, the long-lived group had more naive CD4+ T cells, fewer expanded clones and increased TCR diversity, suggesting age selection.

The TCR sequence derives from a woman aged 80 or older in good health. Donor details come from another sample of the same person, matched by shared clones. Sample: blood.

The DNA sequence is given as TGCAGCGTTGATGTGGCCGAGCATGGCTACACCTTC. Translated, it reads CSVDVAEHGYTF. This receptor chain uses TRBV29-1 and TRBJ1-2, with the D gene not clear enough to name. CDR1 and CDR2, per the germline V gene, are SQVTM and ANQGSEA. V loses 3 bases of germline sequence and J loses 6 bases, and the interval between the two ends is 11 bases. Measured from the cysteine to the phenylalanine, the CDR3 is 12 residues long. The only DNA kept is the CDR3, 36 bases in frame from the first base.